This T cell receptor (beta chain) was found in a study of molecular identifiers for immune sequencing clone quantification. Trimming left V 3 bases short and J 8 bases short, with 20 bases between. CDR1 MNHEY and CDR2 SVGEGT come from the germline V gene. The CDR3 covers 16 residues. TCRdb used MiXCR to reprocess the PCR reads, holding one entry per CDR3 protein. The sample lists 400,000 to 600,000 distinct CDR3 sequences, roughly 26% occurring once. Libraries used roughly 18,000 to 1,000,000 sorted naive CD8 T cells and 10%, 30% or 50% RNA input. Regarding the study as a whole: Over 99% of CMV-specific effector molecules, but under 1% of naive ones, were in clones above 20 copies.

Ten or more counts support this clonotype. The antigen is undetermined. The origin of this receptor is a human donor in good health. Some libraries in this study had Jurkat cell RNA spiked in. Source material: naive CD8+ T cells from blood, with Jurkat cell RNA spiked in. The subset here: FACS-sorted CD8+CD4-CCR7+CD45RA+ naive T cells. The V call is TRBV6-2 or TRBV6-3, the J call TRBJ2-4, with D possibly matching TRBD1 (5 bases). CDR3 region: CASSYPAQGSWHIQYF. CDR3 nucleotide sequence: TGTGCCAGCAGTTATCCCGCCCAGGGTTCATGGCACATTCAGTACTTC.